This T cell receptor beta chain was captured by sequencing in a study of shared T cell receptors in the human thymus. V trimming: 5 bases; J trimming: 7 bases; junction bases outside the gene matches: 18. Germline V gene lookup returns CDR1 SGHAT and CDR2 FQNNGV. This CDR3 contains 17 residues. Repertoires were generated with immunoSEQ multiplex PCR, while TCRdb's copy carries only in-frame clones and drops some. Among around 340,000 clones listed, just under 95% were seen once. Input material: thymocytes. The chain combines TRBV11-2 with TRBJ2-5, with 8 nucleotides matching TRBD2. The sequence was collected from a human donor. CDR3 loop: CASSPERERERSRTQYF. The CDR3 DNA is TGTGCCAGCAGCCCCGAGAGGGAGCGGGAGCGGTCCAGGACCCAGTACTTC.